This T cell receptor (beta chain) appears in the sequencing data of a study of blood T cell repertoires in COVID-19 (dated by TCRdb to about 2020). Regarding the research as a whole: Samples from collaborators originated in the United States, Italy and Spain and spanned both the acute and convalescent phases of COVID-19. The prospective study material was composed of cDNA or gDNA derived from T cells, B-cell-depleted T cells, or PBMCs. Subjects who had been exposed to COVID-19, were actively infected with it, or had recovered from it provided the deeply sampled blood TCRbeta repertoires that made up the dataset. The repertoires were released in a freely available public database intended as a resource for research on the immune response to SARS-CoV-2. Samples came from the ongoing ImmuneRACE study (first 160 participants) plus 1,254 subjects from 6 global collaborators. Sample metadata almost always included a de-identified subject ID, COVID-19 status, age in years and sex. Where available, HLA class I and class II types were obtained from metadata supplied by the sample provider rather than from assay-based typing. The paper as a whole reports these results and caveats: The amount of clinical and demographic metadata varied by source and participant and was provided uncurated.

TCRbeta CDR3 regions were amplified from genomic DNA using the immunoSEQ Assay, a bias-controlled multiplex PCR. The paper's processing steps were these. The number of nucleated cells in each sample was estimated from the amplification of reference gene primers within the assay. To quantify the absolute abundance of each unique TCRbeta CDR3 rearrangement, sequence reads were collapsed and filtered. Productive Simpson clonality was computed per sample as the square root of Simpson's diversity index over productive rearrangements. The clones in this table, taken by TCRdb from immuneACCESS, are in-frame only. Not every clone is retained; where verified, under half of the shortfall comes from an unresolved V gene, and the cause of the rest is unknown. V and J calls and clone size are those listed in that table; D and trimming were worked out from the DNA. For this sample there are roughly 75,000 clones; approximately 79% appear just once. About 2.5% of the sample rests with the top ten.

Regarding this clone: Its antigen specificity is not known. Within one base of it there is no much larger clone, and no base qualities were kept.

Per the germline V gene, SQVTM is the CDR1 and ANQGSEA is the CDR2. V drops 1 base and J drops 4 bases, leaving 9 bases in between. The CDR3 spans 13 residues, from the cysteine through the phenylalanine. The sequence is cut down to CDR3 DNA, 39 bases in frame from base 1. Whole blood was collected in K2EDTA tubes by collaborating institutions according to the institutions' own protocols. For TCRbeta analysis, collaborators shipped samples as frozen whole blood, isolated PBMCs, or DNA extracted from either of those sample types. This clonotype was sampled from a human donor with acute or convalescent COVID-19. The donor label of this sample is uncertain. The source material was peripheral blood. The chain employs TRBV29-1 and TRBJ2-3; the best D guess is TRBD1, with 5 bases matching. The CDR3 here reads CSVEGVGADTQYF. The DNA reads as follows: TGCAGCGTTGAAGGAGTAGGGGCAGATACGCAGTATTTT.